The 20 T cell receptor beta chains below come from one sample, sequenced in a study of blood T cell repertoires in COVID-19. Assay used: immunoSEQ multiplex PCR; TCRdb lists only in-frame clones, some missing. Of 250,000 to 400,000 clones in the sample, approximately 89% were seen once. Material: peripheral blood. The source is a woman aged 30 to 39 with COVID-19, enrolled during active disease.

The rearrangement uses TRBV28 and TRBJ1-2, with 8 nucleotides matching TRBD1. The CDR3 has 14 amino acids. Trimming removed 5 bases from V and 4 bases from J; junction bases left unmatched: 6. The germline V gene encodes CDR1 MDHEN and CDR2 SYDVKM. The CDR3 region has the DNA TGTGCCAGCAGTCCTCCGGGACAGGTCTATGGCTACACCTTC. Its protein is CASSPPGQVYGYTF.

The chain combines TRBV28 with TRBJ1-2; D is unresolved. The CDR3 contains 14 residues. CDR1 is MDHEN and CDR2 is SYDVKM in the germline V gene. V was cut by 2 bases and J by 4 bases, with 11 bases left in between. Written as DNA, the CDR3 is TGTGCCAGCAGTTTACAGGCAGCCGGCTATGGCTACACCTTC. This translates into CASSLQAAGYGYTF.

This clone has a single count. This sequence joins TRBV5-1 and TRBJ2-6; 11 nucleotides line up with TRBD2. Germline CDR1 reads SGHRS; CDR2 reads YFSETQ. With V trimmed by 0 bases and J by 3 bases, 5 bases remained unmatched. The CDR3 covers 18 residues. CDR3 in DNA: TGCGCCAGCAGCTTGGGTAGCGGGGGGGCCGGTGGGGCCAACGTCCTGACTTTC. Amino acids: CASSLGSGGAGGANVLTF.

The chain combines TRBV2 with TRBJ1-1; 8 nucleotides match TRBD1. CDR3 length: 15 residues. Germline V gene sequence: CDR1 SNHLY, CDR2 FYNNEI. Trimming cost V 5 bases and J 6 bases; bases outside gene matches: 11. The CDR3 loop reads CASSPGTGGKAEAFF. The DNA for the CDR3 is TGTGCCAGCAGTCCCGGGACAGGTGGTAAGGCTGAAGCTTTCTTT.

The CDR3: CASSQPGGSEAFF. CDR3 sequence (DNA): TGCGCCAGCAGCCAACCGGGGGGAAGTGAAGCTTTCTTT. The chain combines TRBV4-1 with TRBJ1-1, with D tentatively TRBD1 (5 bases). Germline CDR1 reads MGHRA; CDR2 reads YSYEKL. V shed 2 bases and J shed 7 bases, with 11 bases lying between them. CDR3 length equals 13 residues.

The chain uses TRBV9 and TRBJ2-1; TRBD2 aligns across 10 bases. J gave up 5 bases and V 3 bases, and 8 bases lay outside the gene matches. The CDR3 covers 16 residues. The V gene's germline CDR1 is SGDLS and CDR2 YYNGEE. CDR3 region: CASSAAPSGGDNEQFF. The CDR3 DNA reads TGTGCCAGCAGCGCCGCCCCAAGCGGGGGGGACAATGAGCAGTTCTTC.

V usage is TRBV11-3 and J usage is TRBJ1-1, with D perhaps matching TRBD1 (6 bases). V lost 6 bases, J lost 9 bases, and 17 bases lay in between. The CDR3 length is 13 residues. Germline values: CDR1 SGHNT, CDR2 YENEEA. DNA for the CDR3: TGTGCCAGCAGTCATCGTACGGACAGAAAAGCTTTCTTT. Its protein product is CASSHRTDRKAFF. The full variable domain, in which reference TRBV11-3 and TRBJ1-1 provide the parts outside the CDR3, is EAGVVQSPRYKIIEKKQPVAFWCNPISGHNTLYWYLQNLGQGPELLIRYENEEAVDDSQLPKDRFSAERLKGVDSTLKIQPAELGDSAVYLCASSHRTDRKAFFGQGTRLTVV.

This clone came up a few times. This chain connects TRBV5-1 to TRBJ2-2, with TRBD1 as a possible D gene (6 bases). Trimming shortened V by 6 bases and J by 7 bases, and 13 bases separated the two germline ends. Germline V gene data show CDR1 as SGHRS and CDR2 as YFSETQ. This CDR3 comprises 13 residues. The CDR3 reads CASNQQGIGELFF. Written as DNA, the CDR3 is TGCGCCAGCAACCAACAGGGTATCGGGGAGCTGTTTTTT. Full variable domain (remainder filled in from reference TRBV5-1 and TRBJ2-2): KAGVTQTPRYLIKTRGQQVTLSCSPISGHRSVSWYQQTPGQGLQFLFEYFSETQRNKGNFPGRFSGRQFSNSRSEMNVSTLELGDSALYLCASNQQGIGELFFGEGSRLTVL.

The chain employs TRBV19 and TRBJ1-2; D is unresolved. V was cut by 8 bases and J by 0 bases, with 19 bases left in between. The CDR3 runs to 16 residues. Germline V gives CDR1 LNHDA, CDR2 SQIVND (reference sequence). The CDR3 is CASFLSTGSSNYGYTF. Written as DNA, the CDR3 is TGTGCCAGTTTCCTCTCCACGGGGAGCTCTAACTATGGCTACACCTTC.

The V gene is TRBV4-3, the J gene TRBJ2-7; 8 bases fit TRBD1. This CDR3 is built from 14 residues. Germline V gene data show CDR1 as LGHNA and CDR2 as YSLEER. V shed 2 bases, J shed 4 bases, and the junction held 4 bases outside the gene matches. The CDR3 sequence is CASSQSTGGYEQYF. The CDR3 bases are TGCGCCAGCAGCCAAAGTACAGGGGGATACGAGCAGTACTTC.

The chain links TRBV6-2 or TRBV6-3 to TRBJ2-1; 7 nucleotides agree with TRBD2. CDR1 is MNHEY and CDR2 is SVGEGT in the germline V gene. J gave up 12 bases and V 5 bases, and 7 bases lay outside the gene matches. There are 12 residues in the CDR3. The CDR3 DNA sequence: TGTGCCAGCAGTCTCGGGGGGTTCGGGCAGTTCTTC. This codes for CASSLGGFGQFF.

This clone was observed a handful of times. The chain links TRBV6-4 to TRBJ2-3, with D possibly TRBD2 on 6 matching bases. Between the trimmed V and J ends, which lost 4 bases and 4 bases, there was a span of 12 bases. Germline V gene data show CDR1 as MRHNA and CDR2 as SNTAGT. The CDR3 has 14 amino acids. CDR3 in amino acids: CASSASGSADTQYF. CDR3 coding DNA: TGTGCCAGCAGTGCCAGCGGGTCTGCAGATACGCAGTATTTT.

V is TRBV5-1 and J is TRBJ1-6, with D unclear. The CDR3 is 12 amino acids. The germline CDR1 and CDR2 sequences are SGHRS and YFSETQ. The V and J ends lost 5 bases and 5 bases respectively, with 5 bases between them. This CDR3 is CASRSDNSPLHF. In DNA, the CDR3 is TGCGCCAGCAGGAGCGATAATTCACCCCTCCACTTT. The entire variable domain, with the rest obtained from reference TRBV5-1 and TRBJ1-6, is as follows: KAGVTQTPRYLIKTRGQQVTLSCSPISGHRSVSWYQQTPGQGLQFLFEYFSETQRNKGNFPGRFSGRQFSNSRSEMNVSTLELGDSALYLCASRSDNSPLHFGNGTRLTVT.

The chain has TRBV7-2 and TRBJ2-1; 10 bases are a match to TRBD2. The CDR3 has 15 amino acids. After removal of 5 bases from V and 7 bases from J, the junction contained 8 bases not matched to a gene. Germline CDR1 reads SGHTA; CDR2 reads FQGNSA. The CDR3 loop is CASSPPLAGANEQFF. The DNA of the CDR3 is TGTGCCAGCAGCCCACCCCTAGCGGGGGCTAATGAGCAGTTCTTC.

This clone was observed a handful of times. The chain links TRBV10-3 to TRBJ1-2; D is unclear. Germline assignment: CDR1 ENHRY and CDR2 SYGVKD. The CDR3 spans 15 residues. The V end was cut by 0 bases, the J end by 0 bases, with 8 bases between. The CDR3 nucleotides read TGTGCCATCAGTGAGTCGAACGGAGCTAACTATGGCTACACCTTC. It encodes CAISESNGANYGYTF.

The gene calls are TRBV27 and TRBJ1-4; D is uncertain. CDR1 is MNHEY and CDR2 is SMNVEV in the germline V gene (reference sequence). The CDR3 is 14 amino acids. Trimming shortened V by 9 bases and J by 0 bases, and 11 bases separated the two germline ends. DNA for the CDR3: TGTGCCAGGCAGGCTTATTCAACTAATGAAAAACTGTTTTTT. As protein: CARQAYSTNEKLFF.

The chain links TRBV3-1 (or the pseudogene TRBV3-2) to TRBJ1-1, with D possibly matching TRBD1 (5 bases). The CDR3 totals 14 residues. Trimming pared 4 bases from V and 3 bases from J, leaving 12 bases between. The germline V gene has CDR1 LGHDT and CDR2 YNNKEL (reference sequence). The CDR3 is CASSPKSGDTEAFF. CDR3 in DNA: TGTGCCAGCAGCCCTAAGTCGGGGGACACTGAAGCTTTCTTT.

The chain has TRBV10-2 and TRBJ2-1, with 9 bases aligning to TRBD2. Unmatched junction bases numbered 8, after V lost 7 bases and J lost 7 bases. The CDR3 has 14 residues. From germline, CDR1 is WSHSY and CDR2 SAAADI. CDR3 bases: TGCGCCAGCAATTCGGCGGGGGGGTGGAATGAGCAGTTCTTC. Translation gives CASNSAGGWNEQFF.

This clone showed up just once. J is TRBJ1-6 and V is TRBV2; D is perhaps TRBD1 (6 bases). Germline CDR1 reads SNHLY; CDR2 reads FYNNEI. The CDR3 is 16 amino acids. V was cut by 8 bases and J by 5 bases, with 19 bases left in between. For the CDR3, the DNA is TGTGCCAGCGGCCCCCCCGGACAGCTTGATAATTCACCCCTCCACTTT. Its translation is CASGPPGQLDNSPLHF.

This clone was seen only a few times. The chain links TRBV5-6 to TRBJ2-7, with 7 positions matching TRBD1. V dropped 4 bases and J dropped 4; count of bases not matched to a gene: 5. Germline values: CDR1 SGHDT, CDR2 YYEEEE. The CDR3 consists of 13 residues. The chain's CDR3 is CASSTDRVYEQYF. The CDR3 region has the DNA TGTGCCAGCAGCACCGACAGGGTGTACGAGCAGTACTTC.